The 2 T cell receptor beta chains reported below all come from one sample, sequenced in a study of blood T cell repertoires in COVID-19. Only in-frame clones appear in the TCRdb table, and some are missing; sequencing was by immunoSEQ multiplex PCR. The sample includes more than 95,000 clones, about 80% of them seen just once. The sample comprised peripheral blood. All receptors derive from a woman at least 80 years old with active or convalescent COVID-19.

The chain combines TRBV6-6 with TRBJ1-4; 10 bases align to TRBD1. Looked up from germline, CDR1 is MNHNY and CDR2 is SVGAGI (reference sequence). The CDR3 has 17 amino acids. V lost 5 bases to trimming and J lost 5 bases; unmatched junction nucleotides: 11. CDR3 bases: TGTGCCAGCAGTCGAACCTCAAGGACAGGGGGAAATGAAAAACTGTTTTTT. Protein sequence: CASSRTSRTGGNEKLFF.

This clone has only one observation. The J gene is TRBJ2-1, the V gene TRBV15, with 16 bases identical to TRBD2. The V gene end was trimmed by 0 bases and the J gene end by 2 bases; junction bases not matched to a gene: 7. The germline V gene has CDR1 LNHNV and CDR2 YYDKDF (reference sequence). This CDR3 comprises 20 residues. The CDR3 is CATSRDLGLAGGVAYNEQFF. The CDR3 nucleotides are TGTGCCACCAGCAGAGATTTGGGACTAGCGGGAGGGGTAGCCTACAATGAGCAGTTCTTC.